This TCR beta chain appears in the sequencing data of a study of T-cell reconstitution after alpha-beta-depleted transplantation in children. Unique molecular identifiers were used to barcode this TCRbeta library. MiXCR, applied by TCRdb to the PCR reads, yields one record per CDR3 protein. The table shows 360,000 or so distinct CDR3 sequences, with 20% occurring only once. Germline CDR1 is SGHRS and CDR2 is YFSETQ. V lost 4 bases and J lost 6, with 19 bases in between. CDR3 length equals 15 residues. Source: PBMCs from the stem cell graft donor, taken from the stem cell graft. The V and J genes are TRBV5-1 and TRBJ2-5; no firm D call. This receptor was taken from a human donor who donated a stem cell graft to a child with acute myeloid leukemia. CDR3 protein: CASSPSNAHLQTQYF. Here the CDR3 DNA reads TGCGCCAGCAGCCCTTCGAACGCGCACCTCCAGACCCAGTACTTC.